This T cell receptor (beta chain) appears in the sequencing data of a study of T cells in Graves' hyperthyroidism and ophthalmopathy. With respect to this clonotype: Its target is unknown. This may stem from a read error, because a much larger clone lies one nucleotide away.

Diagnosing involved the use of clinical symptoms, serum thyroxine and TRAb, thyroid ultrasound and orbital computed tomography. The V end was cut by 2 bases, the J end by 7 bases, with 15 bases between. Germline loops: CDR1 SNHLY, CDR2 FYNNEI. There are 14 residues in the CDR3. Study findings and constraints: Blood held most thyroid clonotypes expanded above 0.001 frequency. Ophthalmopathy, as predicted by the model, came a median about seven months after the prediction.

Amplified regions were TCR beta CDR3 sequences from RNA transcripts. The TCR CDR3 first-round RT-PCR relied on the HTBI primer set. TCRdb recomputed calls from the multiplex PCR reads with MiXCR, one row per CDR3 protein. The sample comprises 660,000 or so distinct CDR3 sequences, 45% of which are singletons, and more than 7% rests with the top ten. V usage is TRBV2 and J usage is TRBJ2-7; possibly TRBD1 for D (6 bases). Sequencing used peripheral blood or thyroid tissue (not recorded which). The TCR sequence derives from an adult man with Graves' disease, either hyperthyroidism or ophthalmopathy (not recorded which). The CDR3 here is CASSELGAPGEQYF. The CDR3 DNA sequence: TGTGCCAGCAGTGAACTGGGGGCGCCGGGGGAGCAGTACTTC. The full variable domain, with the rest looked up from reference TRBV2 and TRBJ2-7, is EPEVTQTPSHQVTQMGQEVILRCVPISNHLYFYWYRQILGQKVEFLVSFYNNEISEKSEIFDDQFSVERPDGSNFTLKIRSTKLEDSAMYFCASSELGAPGEQYFGPGTRLTVT.